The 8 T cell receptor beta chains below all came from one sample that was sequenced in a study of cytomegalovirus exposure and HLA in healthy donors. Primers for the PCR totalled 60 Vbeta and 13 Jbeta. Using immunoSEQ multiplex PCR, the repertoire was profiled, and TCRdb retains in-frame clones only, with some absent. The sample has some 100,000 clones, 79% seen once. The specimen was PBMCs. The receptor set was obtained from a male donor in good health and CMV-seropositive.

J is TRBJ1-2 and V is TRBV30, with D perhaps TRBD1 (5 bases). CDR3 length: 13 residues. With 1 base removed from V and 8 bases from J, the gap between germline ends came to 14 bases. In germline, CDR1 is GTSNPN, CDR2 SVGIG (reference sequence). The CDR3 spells CAWSGGITQGYTF. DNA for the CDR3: TGTGCCTGGAGTGGGGGCATCACCCAGGGCTACACCTTC.

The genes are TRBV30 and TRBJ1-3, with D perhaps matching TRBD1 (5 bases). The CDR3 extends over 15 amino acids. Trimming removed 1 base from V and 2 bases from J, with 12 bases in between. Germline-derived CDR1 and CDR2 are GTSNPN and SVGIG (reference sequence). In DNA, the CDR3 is TGTGCCTGGAGTGGGGGACGGGGGACTGGAAACACCATATATTTT. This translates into CAWSGGRGTGNTIYF.

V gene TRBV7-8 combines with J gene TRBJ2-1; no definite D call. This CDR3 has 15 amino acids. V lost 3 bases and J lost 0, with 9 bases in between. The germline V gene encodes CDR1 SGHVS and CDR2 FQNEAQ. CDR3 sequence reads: CASSFETLSYNEQFF. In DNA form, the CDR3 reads TGTGCCAGCAGCTTTGAGACTCTCTCCTACAATGAGCAGTTCTTC.

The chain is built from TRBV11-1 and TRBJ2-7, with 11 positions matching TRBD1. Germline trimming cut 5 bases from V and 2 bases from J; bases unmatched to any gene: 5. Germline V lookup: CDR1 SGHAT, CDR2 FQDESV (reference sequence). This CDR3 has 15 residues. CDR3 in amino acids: CASSPRTGGPYEQYF. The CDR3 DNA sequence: TGTGCCAGCAGCCCGAGGACAGGGGGCCCCTACGAGCAGTACTTC.

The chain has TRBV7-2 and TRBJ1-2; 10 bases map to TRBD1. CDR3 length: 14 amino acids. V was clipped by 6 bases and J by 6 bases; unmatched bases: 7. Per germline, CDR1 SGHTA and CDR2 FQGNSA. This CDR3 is CASSSGQGVNGYTF. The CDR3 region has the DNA TGTGCCAGCAGTTCCGGACAGGGGGTGAATGGCTACACCTTC.

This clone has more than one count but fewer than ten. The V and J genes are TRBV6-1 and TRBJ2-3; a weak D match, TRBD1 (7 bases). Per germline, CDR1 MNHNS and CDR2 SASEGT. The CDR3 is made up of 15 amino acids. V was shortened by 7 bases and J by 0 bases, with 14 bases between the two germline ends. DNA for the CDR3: TGTGCCAGCACGGAGGGGGCACCAAGCACAGATACGCAGTATTTT. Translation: CASTEGAPSTDTQYF.

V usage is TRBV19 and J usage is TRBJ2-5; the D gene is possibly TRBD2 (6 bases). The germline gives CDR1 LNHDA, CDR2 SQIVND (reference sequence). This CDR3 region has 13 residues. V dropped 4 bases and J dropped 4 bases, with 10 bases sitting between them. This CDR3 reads CASSKDYTETQYF. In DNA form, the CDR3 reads TGTGCCAGTAGTAAGGACTATACAGAGACCCAGTACTTC. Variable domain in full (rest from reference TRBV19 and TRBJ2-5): DGGITQSPKYLFRKEGQNVTLSCEQNLNHDAMYWYRQDPGQGLRLIYYSQIVNDFQKGDIAEGYSVSREKKESFPLTVTSAQKNPTAFYLCASSKDYTETQYFGPGTRLLVL.

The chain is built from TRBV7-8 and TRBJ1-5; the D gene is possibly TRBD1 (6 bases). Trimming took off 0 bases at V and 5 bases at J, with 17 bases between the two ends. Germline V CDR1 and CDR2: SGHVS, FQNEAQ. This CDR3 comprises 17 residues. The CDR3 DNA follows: TGTGCCAGCAGCTTAGCAAGTACAGGGAGCGGTTATCAGCCCCAGCATTTT. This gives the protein CASSLASTGSGYQPQHF.